These 12 T cell receptor beta chains share one sample of origin, sequenced in a study of shared clonotypes between healthy human individuals. This table comes from immunoSEQ multiplex PCR, and its TCRdb copy is limited to in-frame clones, with some not included. In the table there are 2 million to 3 million clones, roughly 93% of which are singletons. Sample: naive CD4+ T cells from PBMCs. As for subset: CD45RA+ positively selected. These receptor sequences come from a man younger than 35 in good health. Some clones in this sample may be carry-over from other donors' samples.

About this clone: Additional DNA sequences in this sample encode the identical CDR3. The CDR3 sequence: CASSLVGRSNYGYTF. The DNA of the CDR3 is TGCGCCAGCAGCTTGGTTGGCAGATCGAACTATGGCTACACCTTC. This chain connects TRBV5-1 to TRBJ1-2; D unresolved. Trimming took off 0 bases at V and 2 bases at J, with 11 bases between the two ends. The CDR3 contains 15 residues. Germline values: CDR1 SGHRS, CDR2 YFSETQ.

V gene TRBV11-3 combines with J gene TRBJ2-2, with 9 bases identical to TRBD2. With 5 bases clipped from V and 7 bases from J, the junction kept 14 bases outside the gene matches. CDR1 SGHNT and CDR2 YENEEA come from the germline V gene. The CDR3 length is 17 residues. The CDR3 DNA reads TGTGCCAGCAGCCCGGGACTCGCGGGAGGGCCGGTCGGGGAGCTGTTTTTT. Its translation is CASSPGLAGGPVGELFF.

The chain couples TRBV11-1 to TRBJ1-1; 7 bases are a match to TRBD1. CDR3 size: 16 residues. Germline V gene lookup returns CDR1 SGHAT and CDR2 FQDESV (reference sequence). V was clipped by 4 bases and J by 1 base; unmatched bases: 9. CDR3 sequence reads: CASSSPTWTGNTEAFF. The CDR3 nucleotides are TGTGCCAGCAGCTCTCCCACTTGGACAGGGAACACTGAAGCTTTCTTT.

This sequence joins TRBV7-6 and TRBJ2-7; D remains unclear. The CDR3 loop spans 13 amino acids. V dropped 2 bases and J dropped 2 bases, with 7 bases sitting between them. CDR1 is SGHVS and CDR2 is FNYEAQ in the germline V gene. The CDR3 DNA follows: TGTGCCAGCAGCTTACAGGACCCCTACGAGCAGTACTTC. Its translation: CASSLQDPYEQYF.

The rearrangement links TRBV11-2 to TRBJ2-7; 10 bases line up with TRBD1. Trimming cost V 5 bases and J 2 bases; bases outside gene matches: 18. Per germline, CDR1 SGHAT and CDR2 FQNNGV. The CDR3 is 19 residues long. For the CDR3, the DNA is TGTGCCAGCAGCACCACGGGACAGGGGTTTAGGCGGGTTACCTACGAGCAGTACTTC. Translating gives CASSTTGQGFRRVTYEQYF.

The V call is TRBV23-1, the J call TRBJ1-5; the D is unclear. TRBV23-1 is flagged as an ORF with uncertain function. Trimming took 3 bases from V and 8 from J, leaving 20 bases between them. The CDR3 contains 16 residues. The CDR3 here is CASSHKGKGVREPQHF. The DNA for the CDR3 is TGCGCCAGCAGTCATAAGGGTAAGGGAGTTAGGGAGCCCCAGCATTTT.

This clone was picked up one time. V usage is TRBV4-2 and J usage is TRBJ2-5; 8 bases map to TRBD2. CDR1 and CDR2 from the germline V gene are LGHNA and YNFKEQ. The ends lost 3 bases at V and 0 bases at J; junction bases unmatched: 6. CDR3 length equals 16 residues. The CDR3 sequence is CASSQRSGTYQETQYF. Here the CDR3 DNA reads TGTGCCAGCAGCCAGCGTAGCGGGACGTACCAAGAGACCCAGTACTTC.

There are a few counts of this clone. The CDR3 is CSGYRSLGNTEAFF. The CDR3 DNA is TGCAGCGGATATAGGTCTCTGGGGAACACTGAAGCTTTCTTT. This chain joins TRBV29-1 and TRBJ1-1; D is unresolved. CDR1 and CDR2 (germline): SQVTM, ANQGSEA. The length of the CDR3 is 14 residues. V was pared by 7 bases and J by 1 base, with 16 bases between.

CDR3 sequence (DNA): TGCGCCAGCAGCTGGGGAGGGGACACCGGGGAGCTGTTTTTT. Translation gives CASSWGGDTGELFF. The V and J genes are TRBV5-1 and TRBJ2-2; 7 positions match TRBD2. CDR3 length equals 14 residues. CDR1 is SGHRS, CDR2 YFSETQ, per germline. With 3 bases clipped from V and 3 bases from J, the junction kept 2 bases outside the gene matches.

The rearrangement uses TRBV11-2 and TRBJ2-7; possible D gene TRBD1, 6 bases. V lost 3 bases and J lost 3, with 12 bases in between. This CDR3 is built from 14 residues. Germline loops: CDR1 SGHAT, CDR2 FQNNGV. Here the CDR3 reads CASSLTGPNYEQYF. DNA of the CDR3: TGTGCCAGCAGCTTGACAGGTCCAAACTACGAGCAGTACTTC.

The chain couples TRBV30 to TRBJ2-7; D not resolved. In germline, CDR1 is GTSNPN, CDR2 SVGIG (reference sequence). The CDR3 contains 13 residues. V was cut by 3 bases and J by 0 bases, with 9 bases left in between. CDR3 coding DNA: TGTGCCTGGAGAGCCACAAACTCCTACGAGCAGTACTTC. Its protein product is CAWRATNSYEQYF.

V usage is TRBV6-1 and J usage is TRBJ2-1; D is undetermined. The CDR3 sequence is 15 residues long. The V end lost 3 bases, the J end lost 4 bases, and 13 bases lay between the germline ends. The germline V gene has CDR1 MNHNS and CDR2 SASEGT. The CDR3 bases are TGTGCCAGCAGTGACGAGGTTGCGGTATACAATGAGCAGTTCTTC. Its translation is CASSDEVAVYNEQFF.